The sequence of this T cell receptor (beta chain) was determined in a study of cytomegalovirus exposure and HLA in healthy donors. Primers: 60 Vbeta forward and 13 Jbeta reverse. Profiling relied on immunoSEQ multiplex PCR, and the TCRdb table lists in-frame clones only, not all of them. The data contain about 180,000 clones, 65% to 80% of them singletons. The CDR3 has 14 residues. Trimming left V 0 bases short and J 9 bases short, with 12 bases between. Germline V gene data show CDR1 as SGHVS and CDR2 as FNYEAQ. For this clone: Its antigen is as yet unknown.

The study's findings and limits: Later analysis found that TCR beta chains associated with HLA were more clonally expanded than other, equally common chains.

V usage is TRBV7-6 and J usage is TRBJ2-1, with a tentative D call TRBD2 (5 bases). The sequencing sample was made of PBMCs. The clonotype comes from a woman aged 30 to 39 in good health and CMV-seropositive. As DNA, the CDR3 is TGTGCCAGCAGCTTAGCGTTTGGTCGGGGTGAGCAGTTCTTC. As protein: CASSLAFGRGEQFF.